This entry describes one TCR beta chain. Its target is not known. The CDR3 is 15 amino acids. The V end was cut by 9 bases, the J end by 2 bases, with 16 bases between. Looked up from germline, CDR1 is MDHEN and CDR2 is SYDVKM. Method: immunoSEQ multiplex PCR; TCRdb's copy keeps in-frame clones and lacks some. The table shows roughly 120,000 clones, with over 90% occurring only once. The entry originates in a study of cytomegalovirus exposure and HLA in healthy donors. Whole-study results and caveats: In the 130 or so validation repertoires, roughly 94% of cluster scores exceeded 0, per a later analysis. Reported performance of the classifier showed diagnosis of cytomegalovirus status with high specificity and sensitivity.

This receptor was obtained from a woman between 18 and 29 years old in good health and CMV-seronegative. The sample was PBMCs. V and J are TRBV28 and TRBJ1-4; D possibly corresponds to TRBD1 (5 bases). The CDR3 nucleotides are TGTGCCAGTCGGAGGGGAATCGCCACTAATGAAAAACTGTTTTTT. Its translation is CASRRGIATNEKLFF.